This TCR beta chain was retrieved from a study of regulatory T cells in long-lasting Graves disease. Study-level information: Treatment with antithyroid drugs for over 5 years, together with positive TSH receptor antibodies, meant persistent Graves' disease.

Remarks on this clonotype: The antigen remains unidentified.

Time point noted: persistent/refractory GD, antithyroid drugs over 5 years with positive TRAb. With RNA extracted from PBMCs as input, the TCR library was made. The EDTA tubes were filled with about 10 milliliters of drawn peripheral blood. Assembly of TCR beta libraries relied on iRepertoire HTBI primers together with Arm-PCR of CDR3 regions. TCRdb reprocessed the multiplex PCR reads with MiXCR, giving one entry per CDR3 protein. The table includes over 650,000 distinct CDR3 sequences, about 30% detected once. Study findings and constraints: Patients with persistent disease shared some 3,000 public clonotypes, outpacing the approximately 970 shared by new patients. There was favoring of TRBV28, TRBJ1-2 and TRBJ2-5 in persistent disease.

Germline CDR1 WSHSY, CDR2 SAAADI. CDR3 size: 15 residues. Trimming cost V 4 bases and J 5 bases; bases outside gene matches: 11. J is TRBJ2-7 and V is TRBV10-2; TRBD2 aligns across 7 bases. This TCR derives from a female donor with Graves disease. The source material was peripheral blood mononuclear cells (PBMCs), sampled when the disease was refractory, from a patient treated with antithyroid drugs. The CDR3 DNA sequence: TGCGCCAGCAGTGCCGCCGGGGGGAGATCCGACGAGCAGTACTTC. Translation gives CASSAAGGRSDEQYF.